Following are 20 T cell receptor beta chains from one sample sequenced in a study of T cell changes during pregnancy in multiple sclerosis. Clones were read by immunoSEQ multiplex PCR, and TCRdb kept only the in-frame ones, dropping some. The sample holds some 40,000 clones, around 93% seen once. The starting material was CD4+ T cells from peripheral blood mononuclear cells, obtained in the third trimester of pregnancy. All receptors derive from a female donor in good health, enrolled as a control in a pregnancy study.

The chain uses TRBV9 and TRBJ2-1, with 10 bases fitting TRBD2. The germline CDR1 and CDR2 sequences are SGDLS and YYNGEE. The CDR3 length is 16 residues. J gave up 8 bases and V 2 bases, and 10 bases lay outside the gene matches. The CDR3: CASSVGPSGSSYEQFF. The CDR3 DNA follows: TGTGCCAGCAGCGTCGGGCCTAGCGGGAGTAGCTATGAGCAGTTCTTC.

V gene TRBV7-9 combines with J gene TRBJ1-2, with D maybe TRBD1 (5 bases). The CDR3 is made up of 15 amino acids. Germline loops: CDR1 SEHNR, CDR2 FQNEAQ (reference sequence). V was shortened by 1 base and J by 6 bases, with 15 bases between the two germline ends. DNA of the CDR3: TGTGCCAGCAGCTTAGGCGGAGCAGGGTTTAATGGCTACACCTTC. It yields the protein CASSLGGAGFNGYTF.

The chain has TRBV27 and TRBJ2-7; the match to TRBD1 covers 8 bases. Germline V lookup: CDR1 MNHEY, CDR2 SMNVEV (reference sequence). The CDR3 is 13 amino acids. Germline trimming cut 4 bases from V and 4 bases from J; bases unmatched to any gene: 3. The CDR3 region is CASSWDRQYEQYF. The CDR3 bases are TGTGCCAGCAGTTGGGACAGGCAGTACGAGCAGTACTTC.

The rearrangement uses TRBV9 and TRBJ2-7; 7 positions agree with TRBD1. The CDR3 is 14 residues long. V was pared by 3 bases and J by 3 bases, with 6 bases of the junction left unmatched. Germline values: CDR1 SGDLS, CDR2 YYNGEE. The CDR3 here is CASSAGDRNYEQYF. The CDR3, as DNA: TGTGCCAGCAGCGCCGGGGACAGAAACTACGAGCAGTACTTC.

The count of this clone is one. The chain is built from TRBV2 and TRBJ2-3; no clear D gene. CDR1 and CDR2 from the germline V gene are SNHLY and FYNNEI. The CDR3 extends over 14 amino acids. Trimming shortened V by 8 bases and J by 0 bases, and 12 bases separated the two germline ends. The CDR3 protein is CASAESASTDTQYF. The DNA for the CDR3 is TGTGCCAGCGCGGAATCGGCTAGCACAGATACGCAGTATTTT.

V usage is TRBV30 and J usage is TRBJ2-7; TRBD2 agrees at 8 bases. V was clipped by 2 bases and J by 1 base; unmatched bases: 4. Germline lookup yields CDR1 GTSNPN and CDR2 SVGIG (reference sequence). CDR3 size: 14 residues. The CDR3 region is CAWSRASGSYEQYF. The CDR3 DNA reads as TGTGCCTGGAGTAGGGCTAGCGGGTCCTACGAGCAGTACTTC.

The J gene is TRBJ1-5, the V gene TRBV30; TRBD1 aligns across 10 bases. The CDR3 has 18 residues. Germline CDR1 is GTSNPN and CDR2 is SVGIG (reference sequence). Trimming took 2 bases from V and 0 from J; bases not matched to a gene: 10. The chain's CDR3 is CAWSRGDRGFGSNQPQHF. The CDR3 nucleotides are TGTGCCTGGAGTAGGGGGGACAGGGGCTTCGGTAGCAATCAGCCCCAGCATTTT.

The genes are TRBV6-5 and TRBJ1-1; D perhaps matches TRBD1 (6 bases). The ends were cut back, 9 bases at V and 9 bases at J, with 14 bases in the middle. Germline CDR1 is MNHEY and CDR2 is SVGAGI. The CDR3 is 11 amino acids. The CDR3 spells CASRGIEKAFF. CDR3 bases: TGTGCCAGTAGGGGGATCGAAAAAGCTTTCTTT.

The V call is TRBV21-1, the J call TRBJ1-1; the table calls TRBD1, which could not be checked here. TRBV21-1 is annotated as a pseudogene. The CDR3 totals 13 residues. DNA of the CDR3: TGTGCCAGCAGCAAACAGGGGAGCACTGAAGCTTTCTTT. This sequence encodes CASSKQGSTEAFF.

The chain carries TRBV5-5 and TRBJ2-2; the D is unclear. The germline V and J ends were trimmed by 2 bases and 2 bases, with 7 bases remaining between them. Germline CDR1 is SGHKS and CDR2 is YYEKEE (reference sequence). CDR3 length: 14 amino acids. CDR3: CASSLLINTGELFF. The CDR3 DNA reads TGTGCCAGCAGCTTACTTATAAACACCGGGGAGCTGTTTTTT.

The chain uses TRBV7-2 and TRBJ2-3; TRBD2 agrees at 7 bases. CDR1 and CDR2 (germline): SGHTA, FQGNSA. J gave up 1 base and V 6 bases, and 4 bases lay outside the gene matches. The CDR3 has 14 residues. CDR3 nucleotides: TGTGCCAGCAGGATGGGGGGGGGCACAGATACGCAGTATTTT. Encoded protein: CASRMGGGTDTQYF. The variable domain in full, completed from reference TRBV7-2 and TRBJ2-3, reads GAGVSQSPSNKVTEKGKDVELRCDPISGHTALYWYRQSLGQGLEFLIYFQGNSAPDKSGLPSDRFSAERTGGSVSTLTIQRTQQEDSAVYLCASRMGGGTDTQYFGPGTRLTVL.

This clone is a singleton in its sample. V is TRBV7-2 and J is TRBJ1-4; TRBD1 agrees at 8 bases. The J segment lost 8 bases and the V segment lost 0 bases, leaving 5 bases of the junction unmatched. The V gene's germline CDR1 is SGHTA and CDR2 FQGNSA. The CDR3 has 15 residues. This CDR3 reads CASSLATGVGEKLFF. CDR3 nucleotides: TGTGCCAGCAGCTTAGCGACAGGGGTAGGGGAAAAACTGTTTTTT.

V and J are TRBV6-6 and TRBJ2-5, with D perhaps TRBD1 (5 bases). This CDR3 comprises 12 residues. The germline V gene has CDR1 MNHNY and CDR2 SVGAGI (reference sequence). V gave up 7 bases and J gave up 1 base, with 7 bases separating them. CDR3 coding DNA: TGTGCCAGCACTAGGGGCCAAGAGACCCAGTACTTC. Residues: CASTRGQETQYF.

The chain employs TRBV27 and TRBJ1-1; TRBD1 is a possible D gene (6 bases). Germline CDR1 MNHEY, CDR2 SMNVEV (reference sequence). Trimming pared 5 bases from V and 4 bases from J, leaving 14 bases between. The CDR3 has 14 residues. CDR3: CASSRRRGGTEAFF. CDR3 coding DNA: TGTGCCAGCAGTCGCAGGAGAGGGGGCACTGAAGCTTTCTTT.

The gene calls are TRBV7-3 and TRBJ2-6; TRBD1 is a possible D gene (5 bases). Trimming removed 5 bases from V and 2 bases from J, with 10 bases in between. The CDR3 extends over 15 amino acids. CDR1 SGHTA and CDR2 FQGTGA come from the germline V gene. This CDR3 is CASSNRLAGANVLTF. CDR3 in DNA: TGTGCCAGCAGCAACAGGCTCGCTGGGGCCAACGTCCTGACTTTC.

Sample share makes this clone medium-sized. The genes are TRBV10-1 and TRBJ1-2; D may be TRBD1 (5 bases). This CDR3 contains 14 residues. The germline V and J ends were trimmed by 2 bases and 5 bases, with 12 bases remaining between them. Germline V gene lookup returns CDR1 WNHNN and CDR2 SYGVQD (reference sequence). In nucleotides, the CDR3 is TGCGCCAGCAGTGAGGCATGGGGCCCATATGGCTACACCTTC. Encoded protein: CASSEAWGPYGYTF.

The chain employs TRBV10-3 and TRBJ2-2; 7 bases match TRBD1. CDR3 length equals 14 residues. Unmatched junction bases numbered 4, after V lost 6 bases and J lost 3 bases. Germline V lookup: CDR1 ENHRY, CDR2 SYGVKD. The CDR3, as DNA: TGTGCCATCAGAGCTGACAGGGACACCGGGGAGCTGTTTTTT. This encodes CAIRADRDTGELFF.

CDR3 nucleotides: TGTGCCAGCTATCGGGCCAGCGGGGGGTGGGGTGAGCAGTTCTTC. Residues: CASYRASGGWGEQFF. The rearrangement uses TRBV6-1 and TRBJ2-1; 9 nucleotides agree with TRBD2. Trimming took 8 bases from V and 9 from J; bases not matched to a gene: 14. Germline assignment: CDR1 MNHNS and CDR2 SASEGT. The CDR3 loop spans 15 amino acids.

The CDR3 protein is CASMMGLGVETQYF. In DNA, the CDR3 is TGCGCCAGCATGATGGGACTGGGAGTAGAGACCCAGTACTTC. This chain joins TRBV5-1 and TRBJ2-5, with D possibly TRBD2 on 6 matching bases. Germline loops: CDR1 SGHRS, CDR2 YFSETQ. V shed 6 bases and J shed 4 bases, with 16 bases lying between them. The CDR3 covers 14 residues.

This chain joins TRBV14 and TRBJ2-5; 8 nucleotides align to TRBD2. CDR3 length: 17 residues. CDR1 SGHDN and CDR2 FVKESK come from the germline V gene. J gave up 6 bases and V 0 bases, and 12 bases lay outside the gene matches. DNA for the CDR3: TGTGCCAGCAGCCAAGATGGGTCCAGCGGGAGTAGGAAGACCCAGTACTTC. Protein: CASSQDGSSGSRKTQYF.